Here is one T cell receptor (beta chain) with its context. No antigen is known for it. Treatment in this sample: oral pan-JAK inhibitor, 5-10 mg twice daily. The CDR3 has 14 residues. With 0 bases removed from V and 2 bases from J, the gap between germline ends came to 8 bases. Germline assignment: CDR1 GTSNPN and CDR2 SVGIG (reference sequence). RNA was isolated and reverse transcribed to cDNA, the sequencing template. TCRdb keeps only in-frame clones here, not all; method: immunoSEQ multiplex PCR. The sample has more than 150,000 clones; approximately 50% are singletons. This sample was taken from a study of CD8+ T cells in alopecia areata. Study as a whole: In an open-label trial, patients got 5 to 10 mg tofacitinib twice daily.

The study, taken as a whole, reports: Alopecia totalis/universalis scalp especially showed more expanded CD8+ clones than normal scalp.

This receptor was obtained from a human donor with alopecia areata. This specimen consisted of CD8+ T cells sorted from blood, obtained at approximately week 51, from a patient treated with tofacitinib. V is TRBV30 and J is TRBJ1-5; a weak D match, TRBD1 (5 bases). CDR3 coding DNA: TGTGCCTGGAGTGTAGTAGGGGGCAATCAGCCCCAGCATTTT. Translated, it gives CAWSVVGGNQPQHF. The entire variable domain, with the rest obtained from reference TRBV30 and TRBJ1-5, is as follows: SQTIHQWPATLVQPVGSPLSLECTVEGTSNPNLYWYRQAAGRGLQLLFYSVGIGQISSEVPQNLSASRPQDRQFILSSKKLLLSDSGFYLCAWSVVGGNQPQHFGDGTRLSIL.